In its sample, the clone carrying this T cell receptor beta chain was seen many times. Its antigen is currently unknown. RNA transcripts yielded amplified TCR beta CDR3 regions. The workflow started with a first-round RT-PCR run with HTBI primers and then moved on to a second-round multiplex PCR. MiXCR, run by TCRdb on the multiplex PCR reads, gives a single entry per CDR3 protein. The table records 350,000 to 400,000 distinct CDR3 sequences, 15% of them present only once. This sample stems from a study of Graves' ophthalmopathy and Graves' hyperthyroidism. Study findings and constraints: Distinction of ophthalmopathy from stable hyperthyroidism by a 13-signature model reached approximately 90% sensitivity and 65% to 83% specificity.

V dropped 1 base and J dropped 1 base, with 11 bases sitting between them. Germline-derived CDR1 and CDR2 are SGHVS and FQNEAQ. The CDR3 covers 16 residues. This TCR was recovered from a young woman with stable Graves' hyperthyroidism. The chain carries TRBV7-8 and TRBJ1-5, with TRBD1 as a possible D gene (5 bases). Sequenced: peripheral blood. The CDR3 loop is CASSLESGNSNQPQHF. The CDR3 DNA is TGTGCCAGCAGCTTAGAATCAGGGAACAGCAATCAGCCCCAGCATTTT.